This T cell receptor (beta chain) stems from a study of shared clonotypes between healthy human individuals. Whole-study context: Three plates each covered CD4 naive and memory; CD8 naive two, CD8 memory one.

In the CD4+ fraction, cells were divided into CD45RA+ naive and CD45RA-negative memory subsets. Regarding the study as a whole: Generation probabilities were higher for clonotypes shared across all four sorted-subset donors than for unshared ones. The diversity represented, both genetic and in exposure history, was limited by few donors.

Only in-frame clones appear in the TCRdb table, and some are missing; sequencing was by immunoSEQ multiplex PCR. The profile covers a few million clones, with about 92% appearing a single time and around 0.4% taken by the ten largest. V lost 4 bases and J lost 10; bases outside the gene matches: 8. Germline V CDR1 and CDR2: SGHRS, YFSETQ. The CDR3 runs to 13 residues. In the case of this clone: The antigen remains unidentified.

The TCR comes from a man in his late teens or twenties in good health. Some clones in this sample may be carry-over from other donors' samples. The rearrangement uses TRBV5-1 and TRBJ2-1, with 7 positions matching TRBD2. The sequenced sample consisted of naive CD4+ T cells from PBMCs. Regarding subset: CD45RA+ positively selected. The CDR3 sequence is CASSLGGGVEQFF. In DNA form, the CDR3 reads TGCGCCAGCAGCCTGGGCGGGGGAGTGGAGCAGTTCTTC.